Presented here are 8 T cell receptor beta chains from one specimen sequenced in a study of OX40 agonist ivuxolimab in advanced cancers. Clones were sequenced by immunoSEQ multiplex PCR, and TCRdb holds only the in-frame ones, with some missing. Here the sample spans about 70,000 clones, 89% being singletons. The sample consisted of CD4+ or CD8+ T cells sorted from blood, taken in a trial of the OX40 agonist ivuxolimab. These receptors were obtained from an adult with an advanced solid tumor such as melanoma, head and neck, liver or kidney cancer.

The chain recombines TRBV4-2 with TRBJ1-6; D not certain. Germline CDR1 is LGHNA and CDR2 is YNFKEQ. The CDR3 loop spans 17 amino acids. With 0 bases removed from V and 7 bases from J, the gap between germline ends came to 16 bases. CDR3 bases: TGTGCCAGCAGCCAAGATATGGGCGGACGGAGGAATTCACCCCTCCACTTT. This gives the protein CASSQDMGGRRNSPLHF.

The sample holds a few counts of this clone. The chain links TRBV19 to TRBJ1-1; D is perhaps TRBD1 (5 bases). This CDR3 contains 12 residues. Germline V gene lookup returns CDR1 LNHDA and CDR2 SQIVND (reference sequence). CDR3: CATGTARGEAFF. In nucleotides, the CDR3 is TGTGCTACTGGGACGGCAAGGGGTGAAGCTTTCTTT.

J is TRBJ1-2 and V is TRBV18, with 8 bases fitting TRBD1. The germline CDR1 and CDR2 sequences are KGHSH and LQKENI. The CDR3 sequence is 13 residues long. V lost 3 bases, J lost 8 bases, and 5 bases stayed unmatched. The CDR3 nucleotides read TGTGCCAGCTCACCCGGGACAGGCAAGGGCTACACCTTC. It specifies CASSPGTGKGYTF.

The chain recombines TRBV11-3 with TRBJ1-1; D call uncertain. The CDR3 is 15 amino acids. V was clipped by 0 bases and J by 1 base, with 9 bases between them. Germline-derived CDR1 and CDR2 are SGHNT and YENEEA. The CDR3, as DNA: TGTGCCAGCAGCTTAGATAGCTGGGGGAACACTGAAGCTTTCTTT. It yields the protein CASSLDSWGNTEAFF.

This clone has more than one count but fewer than ten. The V gene is TRBV5-1, the J gene TRBJ1-2, with 7 bases lining up with TRBD1. Germline V gene sequence: CDR1 SGHRS, CDR2 YFSETQ. The CDR3 has 14 amino acids. The V gene end was trimmed by 0 bases and the J gene end by 5 bases; junction bases not matched to a gene: 4. The CDR3 loop is CASSLEGGGYGYTF. The CDR3, as DNA: TGCGCCAGCAGCTTGGAAGGGGGCGGGTATGGCTACACCTTC.

The chain joins TRBV5-1 to TRBJ1-2; the D gene is possibly TRBD1 (6 bases). The CDR3 contains 12 residues. In germline, CDR1 is SGHRS, CDR2 YFSETQ. V was clipped by 3 bases and J by 8 bases, with 11 bases between them. For the CDR3, the DNA is TGCGCCAGCAGCTATGACAGGCAGGGCTACACCTTC. Translating it yields CASSYDRQGYTF.

The V gene is TRBV6-6, the J gene TRBJ1-1, with D unresolved. This CDR3 has 14 residues. V gave up 6 bases and J gave up 1 base, with 12 bases separating them. CDR1 and CDR2 from the germline V gene are MNHNY and SVGAGI (reference sequence). The CDR3 region is CASSLQRENTEAFF. The CDR3 coding sequence is TGTGCCAGCAGCCTCCAAAGGGAGAACACTGAAGCTTTCTTT.

This chain links TRBV5-1 with TRBJ2-5; D not certain. V lost 0 bases and J lost 2, with 8 bases in between. The CDR3 is 14 amino acids. Germline CDR1 SGHRS, CDR2 YFSETQ. In DNA, the CDR3 is TGCGCCAGCAGCTTGGGATCTCGGCAAGAGACCCAGTACTTC. The encoded protein is CASSLGSRQETQYF.